A selection of T cell receptor beta chains follows, all from one sample in a study of CD4 T cells in relation to SARS-CoV-2 and coronaviruses. Their recognized antigens are unknown. Measured with immunoSEQ multiplex PCR; TCRdb has only the in-frame clones, and not every one. There are about 38,000 clones in the sample; around four fifths occur only once, and approximately 20% lies in the top ten. Sequenced sample: memory CD4+ T cells from PBMCs, cultured in vitro. The origin of the receptors is an adult with COVID-19. Each CDR3 is given with its conserved first and last residue. Each record gives: clone size, D gene, J gene, V gene, CDR3 DNA, CDR3 protein. A D gene is named only where the DNA matches it firmly. Expanded clones are given a class, and other clones once, few, many or no size at all.

. TRBD1 TRBJ1-6 TRBV27 TGTGCCAGCAATTCCATCCGACAGGGCTATAATTCACCCCTCCACTTT CASNSIRQGYNSPLHF
. TRBD2 TRBJ2-2 TRBV7-3 TGTGCCAGCAGCTTCGTTGGGACTAGCGGGAACACCGGGGAGCTGTTTTTT CASSFVGTSGNTGELFF
. TRBD2 TRBJ2-7 TRBV7-2 TGTGCCAGCAGCTTAGGGGGGACAGTGAATCTAGCGGGAGCTTACGAGCAGTACTTC CASSLGGTVNLAGAYEQYF
. . TRBJ2-5 TRBV12-3/TRBV12-4 TGTGCCAGCAGTTTATCGGCTTCGGAGACCCAGTACTTC CASSLSASETQYF
. . TRBJ1-2 TRBV5-1 TGCGCCAGCAGCGTCCCGGGACATTCCCCTTATGGCTACACCTTC CASSVPGHSPYGYTF
. TRBD2 TRBJ2-3 TRBV28 TGTGCCAGCAGTTTAGCGGGAGCAGATACGCAGTATTTT CASSLAGADTQYF
. . TRBJ1-2 TRBV3-1/TRBV3-2 TGTGCCAGCAGCTTTCAGACAGAAAAGAGCTACACCTTC CASSFQTEKSYTF
few TRBD1 TRBJ2-2 TRBV7-7 TGTGCCAGCAGCCTTGACAGGGGGGACACCGGGGAGCTGTTTTTT CASSLDRGDTGELFF
. . TRBJ1-5 TRBV7-8 TGTGCCAGCAGCTTAGCGGGCAGCCTCTATCAGCCCCAGCATTTT CASSLAGSLYQPQHF
. TRBD2 TRBJ2-3 TRBV7-2 TGTGCCAGCAGCTTAAGAAGCGGGAGGGATACGCAGTATTTT CASSLRSGRDTQYF
. TRBD1 TRBJ1-5 TRBV6-6 TGTGCCAGCAGTCAATGGACAGGGGGCGACCGCAACCAGCCCCAGCATTTT CASSQWTGGDRNQPQHF
few TRBD2 TRBJ2-4 TRBV4-2 TGTGCCAGCAGCCAAGGGGGGACCAGGGGGGCCCTAGCGGGAATTAGAAACATTCAGTACTTC CASSQGGTRGALAGIRNIQYF
. . TRBJ2-5 TRBV9 TGTGCCAGCAGCGTAGGGGAAGAGACCCAGTACTTC CASSVGEETQYF
. . TRBJ2-5 TRBV5-6 TGTGCCAGCAGTCGGGGGGAGACCCAGTACTTC CASSRGETQYF
. . TRBJ2-2 TRBV24-1 TGTGCCACCAGTCGCGAAAGCACCGGGGAGCTGTTTTTT CATSRESTGELFF
. TRBD2 TRBJ2-1 TRBV7-9 TGTGCCAGCAGCGGTTGGACTAGCGGAGAGCAGTTCTTC CASSGWTSGEQFF
. . TRBJ2-7 TRBV5-8 TGTGCCAGCAGCTTGGGGCAACACTACGAGCAGTACTTC CASSLGQHYEQYF
. . TRBJ2-1 TRBV5-1 TGCGCCAGCAGCCGCGAAGTGGGGCCACACAATGAGCAGTTCTTC CASSREVGPHNEQFF
few TRBD1 TRBJ1-3 TRBV5-4 TGTGCCAGCAGCACGCAGGGGGCAGGTGGAAACACCATATATTTT CASSTQGAGGNTIYF
few . TRBJ1-6 TRBV4-3 TGCGCCAGCAGCCACCTAACCGGGACGGGAACCTATAATTCACCCCTCCACTTT CASSHLTGTGTYNSPLHF
. . TRBJ2-2 TRBV7-8 TGTGCCAGCACCCATCCGGACAGATCGAACACCGGGGAGCTGTTTTTT CASTHPDRSNTGELFF
. . TRBJ2-1 TRBV6-2/TRBV6-3 TGTGCCAGCAGTTCGCGGGCCGAACGCCTCAATGAGCAGTTCTTC CASSSRAERLNEQFF
. . TRBJ2-2 TRBV19 TGTGCCAGTAGTGGCAATAGCGGCGGGGAGCTGTTTTTT CASSGNSGGELFF
. TRBD1 TRBJ2-5 TRBV7-6 TGTGCCAGCAGCACCCACAGGGGTGACGGGGAGACCCAGTACTTC CASSTHRGDGETQYF
. . TRBJ2-3 TRBV11-3 TGTGCCAGCAGCTTCGAGGTCACAGATACGCAGTATTTT CASSFEVTDTQYF
. TRBD1 TRBJ2-2 TRBV7-8 TGTGCCAGCAGCTTAGTGGGACAGGGGCGCACCGGGGAGCTGTTTTTT CASSLVGQGRTGELFF
. . TRBJ1-6 TRBV19 TGTGCCAGTAGTATAACGGAACGGGTCCCCCTCCACTTT CASSITERVPLHF
. TRBD1 TRBJ2-5 TRBV7-2 TGTGCCAGCAGCTTAGCGGCGGGACAGGGTGGGGAAGAGACCCAGTACTTC CASSLAAGQGGEETQYF
. . TRBJ1-1 TRBV28 TGTGCCAGCAGTTCATGGCAGGGCAACACTGAAGCTTTCTTT CASSSWQGNTEAFF
. . TRBJ1-5 TRBV30 TGTGCCTGGAATTCTGGCCTCGCAAATCAGCCCCAGCATTTT CAWNSGLANQPQHF
. TRBD2 TRBJ2-1 TRBV5-1 TGCGCCACCTCGACTAGCGGGCCCGAGAATCGGCAGTTCTTC CATSTSGPENRQFF
. . TRBJ2-2 TRBV27 TGTGCCAGCAGTTTAGGGAGGAACACCGGGGAACTGTTTTTT CASSLGRNTGELFF
few TRBD2 TRBJ2-7 TRBV4-1 TGCGCCAGCAGCCAACTAGCGGGAGTATACGAGCAGTACTTC CASSQLAGVYEQYF
. . TRBJ2-3 TRBV19 TGTGCCAGTAAGGTACAAGGGGGAGTTGGAACAGATACGCAGTATTTT CASKVQGGVGTDTQYF
once TRBD2 TRBJ2-1 TRBV11-2 TGTGCCAGCAGCTTAGGACTAGCGGGGATCAATGAGCAGTTCTTC CASSLGLAGINEQFF
few . TRBJ2-2 TRBV6-2/TRBV6-3 TGTGCCAGCAGTTCCAATCGGGCGGGGGAGCTGTTTTTT CASSSNRAGELFF
. . TRBJ1-5 TRBV19 TGTGCCAGTACCCCTATGGTATCGGGTCAGCCCCAGCATTTT CASTPMVSGQPQHF
. . TRBJ2-6 TRBV4-2 TGTGCCAGCAGCCAAAGGCTCCTAGAAACGGGGGCCAACGTCCTGACTTTC CASSQRLLETGANVLTF
. . TRBJ2-6 TRBV7-3 TGTGCCAGCAGCTTAATGGGGGCTCCCGGGGCCAACGTCCTGACTTTC CASSLMGAPGANVLTF
once . TRBJ2-3 TRBV28 TGTGCCAGCAGTTTTCCGGGACACCGCACAGATACGCAGTATTTT CASSFPGHRTDTQYF
. . TRBJ2-7 TRBV7-6 TGTGCCAGCAGACCAGGGACTTCCCCCTACGAGCAGTACTTC CASRPGTSPYEQYF
few . TRBJ1-1 TRBV7-9 TGTGCCAGCAGCTTCCAGGGTCGGAGTACTGAAGCTTTCTTT CASSFQGRSTEAFF
few . TRBJ2-7 TRBV7-9 TGTGCCAGCAGCCGTGGGTACGAGCAGTACTTC CASSRGYEQYF
. . TRBJ1-3 TRBV6-5 TGTGCCAGCAGACTTACCGGTGGGTCTGGAAACACCATATATTTT CASRLTGGSGNTIYF
. TRBD1 TRBJ2-1 TRBV2 TGTGCCAGCAGTACCGGGACAGGGGGATTTCGATCCTACAATGAGCAGTTCTTC CASSTGTGGFRSYNEQFF
few . TRBJ1-3 TRBV18 TGTGCCTGCCGCAAGGGACCGTACTCTGGAAACACCATATATTTT CACRKGPYSGNTIYF
once . TRBJ1-4 TRBV24-1 TGTGCCACCAGTGATGGGTACAACGAAAAACTGTTTTTT CATSDGYNEKLFF
few . TRBJ2-1 TRBV4-1 TGCGCCAGCAGCCGCACCTGGGGCTCCTACAATGAGCAGTTCTTC CASSRTWGSYNEQFF
. . TRBJ1-3 TRBV18 TGTGCCAGCTCACCTGGGCCTCCACAGGACACCATATATTTT CASSPGPPQDTIYF
. TRBD2 TRBJ2-5 TRBV5-5 TGTGCCAGCAGCTTGAATTCCGGACTAGCGGAGACCCAGTACTTC CASSLNSGLAETQYF
. . TRBJ1-1 TRBV13 TGTGCCAGCAGCTCCGGGACATTTACTGAAGCTTTCTTT CASSSGTFTEAFF
. . TRBJ2-1 TRBV4-1 TGCGCCAGCAGCCTATACCCAGGGTCCGATACCTACAATGAGCAGTTCTTC CASSLYPGSDTYNEQFF